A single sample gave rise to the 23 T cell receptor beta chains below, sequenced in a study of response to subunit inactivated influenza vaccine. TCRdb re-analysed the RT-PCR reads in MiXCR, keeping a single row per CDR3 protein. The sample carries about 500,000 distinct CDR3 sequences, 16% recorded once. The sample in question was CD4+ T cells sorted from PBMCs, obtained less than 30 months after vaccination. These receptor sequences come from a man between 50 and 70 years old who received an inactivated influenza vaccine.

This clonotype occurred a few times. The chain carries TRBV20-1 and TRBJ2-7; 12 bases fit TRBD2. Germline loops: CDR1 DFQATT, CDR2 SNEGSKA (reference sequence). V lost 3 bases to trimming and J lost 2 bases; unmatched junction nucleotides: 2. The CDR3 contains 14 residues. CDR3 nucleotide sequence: TGCAGTGCTAGGACTAGCGGGAGTGCCTACGAGCAGTACTTC. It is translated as CSARTSGSAYEQYF.

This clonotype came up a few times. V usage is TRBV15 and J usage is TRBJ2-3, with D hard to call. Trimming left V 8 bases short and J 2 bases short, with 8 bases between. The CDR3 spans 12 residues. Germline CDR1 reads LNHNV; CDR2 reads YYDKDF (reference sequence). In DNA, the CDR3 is TGTGCCACCCGGCAGGACACAGATACGCAGTATTTT. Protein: CATRQDTDTQYF.

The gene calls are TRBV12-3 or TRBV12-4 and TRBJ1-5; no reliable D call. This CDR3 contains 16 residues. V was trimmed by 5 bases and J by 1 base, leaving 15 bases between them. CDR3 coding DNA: TGTGCCAGCAGTCCAGATGGAGGCCTAAGCAATCAGCCCCAGCATTTT. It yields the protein CASSPDGGLSNQPQHF.

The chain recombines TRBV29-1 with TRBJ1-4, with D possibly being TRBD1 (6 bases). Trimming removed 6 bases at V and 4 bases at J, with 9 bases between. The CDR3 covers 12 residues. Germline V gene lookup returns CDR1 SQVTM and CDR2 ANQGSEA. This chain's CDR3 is CSVTDSNEKLFF. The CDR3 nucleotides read TGCAGCGTGACGGACAGTAATGAAAAACTGTTTTTT.

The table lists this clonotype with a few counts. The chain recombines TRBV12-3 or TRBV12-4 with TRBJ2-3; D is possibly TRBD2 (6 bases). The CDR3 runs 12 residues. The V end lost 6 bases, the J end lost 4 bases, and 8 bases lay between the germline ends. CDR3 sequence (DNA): TGTGCCAGCAGGGGGACTTCAGATACGCAGTATTTT. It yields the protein CASRGTSDTQYF.

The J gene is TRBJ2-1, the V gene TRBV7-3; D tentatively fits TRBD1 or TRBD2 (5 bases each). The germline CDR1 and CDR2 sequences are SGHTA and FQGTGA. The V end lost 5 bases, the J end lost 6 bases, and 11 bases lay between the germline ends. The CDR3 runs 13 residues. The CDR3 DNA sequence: TGTGCCAGCAGCACCCGGGGCAGCAATGAGCAGTTCTTC. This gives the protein CASSTRGSNEQFF.

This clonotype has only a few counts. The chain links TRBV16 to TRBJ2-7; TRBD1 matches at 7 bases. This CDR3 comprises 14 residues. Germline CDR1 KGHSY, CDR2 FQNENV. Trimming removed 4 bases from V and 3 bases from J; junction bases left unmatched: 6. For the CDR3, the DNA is TGTGCCAGCAGCCCCACCCGACAGGGCTACGAGCAGTACTTC. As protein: CASSPTRQGYEQYF.

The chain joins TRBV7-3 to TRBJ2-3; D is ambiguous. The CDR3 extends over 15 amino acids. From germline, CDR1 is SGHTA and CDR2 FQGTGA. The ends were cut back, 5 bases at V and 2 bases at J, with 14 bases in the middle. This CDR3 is CASSRISSNTDTQYF. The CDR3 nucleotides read TGTGCCAGCAGCCGAATTTCTTCGAACACAGATACGCAGTATTTT.

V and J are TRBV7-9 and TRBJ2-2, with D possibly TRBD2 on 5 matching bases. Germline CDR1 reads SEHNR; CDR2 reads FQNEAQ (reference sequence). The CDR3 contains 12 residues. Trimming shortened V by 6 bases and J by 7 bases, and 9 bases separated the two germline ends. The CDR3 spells CASSWEYGELFF. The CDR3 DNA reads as TGTGCCAGCAGTTGGGAGTACGGGGAGCTGTTTTTT.

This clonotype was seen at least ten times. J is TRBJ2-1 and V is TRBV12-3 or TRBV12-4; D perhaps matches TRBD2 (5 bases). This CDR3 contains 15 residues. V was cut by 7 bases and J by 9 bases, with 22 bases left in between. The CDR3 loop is CASTWAEGSGSEQFF. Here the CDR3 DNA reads TGTGCCAGCACATGGGCAGAGGGTTCGGGTAGTGAGCAGTTCTTC.

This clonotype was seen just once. The CDR3 protein is CAISDSQIRGPYEQYF. In DNA form, the CDR3 reads TGTGCCATCAGTGATAGTCAGATTAGAGGACCCTACGAGCAGTACTTC. The gene calls are TRBV10-3 and TRBJ2-7; D not resolved. Germline loops: CDR1 ENHRY, CDR2 SYGVKD. Between the trimmed V and J ends, which lost 3 bases and 2 bases, there was a span of 17 bases. This CDR3 region has 16 residues.

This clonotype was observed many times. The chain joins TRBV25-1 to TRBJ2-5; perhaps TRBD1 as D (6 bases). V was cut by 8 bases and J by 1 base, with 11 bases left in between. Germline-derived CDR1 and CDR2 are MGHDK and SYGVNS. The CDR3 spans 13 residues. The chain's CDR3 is CASSGTFQETQYF. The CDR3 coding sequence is TGTGCCAGCTCAGGGACATTCCAAGAGACCCAGTACTTC.

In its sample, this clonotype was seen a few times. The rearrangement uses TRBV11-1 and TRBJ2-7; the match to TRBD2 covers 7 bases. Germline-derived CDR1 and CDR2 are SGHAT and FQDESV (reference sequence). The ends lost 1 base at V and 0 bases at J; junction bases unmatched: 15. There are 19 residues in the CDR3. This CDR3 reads CASSLERSRRGGSSYEQYF. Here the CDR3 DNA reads TGTGCCAGCAGCTTAGAAAGGTCTCGACGGGGCGGGAGCTCCTACGAGCAGTACTTC.

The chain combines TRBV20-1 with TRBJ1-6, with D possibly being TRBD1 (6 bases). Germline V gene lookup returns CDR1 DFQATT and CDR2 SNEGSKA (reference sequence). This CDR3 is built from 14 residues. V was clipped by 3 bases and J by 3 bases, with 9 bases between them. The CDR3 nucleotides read TGCAGTGCTAGTAGGGGGAACTATAATTCACCCCTCCACTTT. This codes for CSASRGNYNSPLHF.

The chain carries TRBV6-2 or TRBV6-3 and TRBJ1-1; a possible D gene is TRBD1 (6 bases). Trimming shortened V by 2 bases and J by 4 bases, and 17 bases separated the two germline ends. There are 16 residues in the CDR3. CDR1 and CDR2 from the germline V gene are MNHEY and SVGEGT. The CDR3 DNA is TGTGCCAGCAGTTACGGAAAACACAGGGTGAGCACTGAAGCTTTCTTT. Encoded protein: CASSYGKHRVSTEAFF.

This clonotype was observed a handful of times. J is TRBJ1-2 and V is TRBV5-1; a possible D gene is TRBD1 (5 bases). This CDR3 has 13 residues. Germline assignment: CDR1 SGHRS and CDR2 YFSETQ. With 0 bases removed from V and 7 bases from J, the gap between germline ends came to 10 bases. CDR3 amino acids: CASSLGGSAGYTF. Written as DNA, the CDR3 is TGCGCCAGCAGCTTGGGGGGCAGCGCTGGCTACACCTTC. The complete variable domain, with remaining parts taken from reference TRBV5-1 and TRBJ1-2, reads KAGVTQTPRYLIKTRGQQVTLSCSPISGHRSVSWYQQTPGQGLQFLFEYFSETQRNKGNFPGRFSGRQFSNSRSEMNVSTLELGDSALYLCASSLGGSAGYTFGSGTRLTVV.

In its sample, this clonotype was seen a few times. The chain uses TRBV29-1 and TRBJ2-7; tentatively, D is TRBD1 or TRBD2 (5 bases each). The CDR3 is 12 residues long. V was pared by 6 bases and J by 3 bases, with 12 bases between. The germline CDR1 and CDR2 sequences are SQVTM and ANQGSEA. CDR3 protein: CSVVGRNYEQYF. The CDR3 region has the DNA TGCAGCGTGGTGGGACGGAACTACGAGCAGTACTTC.

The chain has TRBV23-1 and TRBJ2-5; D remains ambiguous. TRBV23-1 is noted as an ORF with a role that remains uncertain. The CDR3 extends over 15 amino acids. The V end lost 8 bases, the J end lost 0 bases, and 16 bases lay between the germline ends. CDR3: CASATGRRYQETQYF. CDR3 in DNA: TGCGCCAGCGCGACTGGCAGGCGGTACCAAGAGACCCAGTACTTC.

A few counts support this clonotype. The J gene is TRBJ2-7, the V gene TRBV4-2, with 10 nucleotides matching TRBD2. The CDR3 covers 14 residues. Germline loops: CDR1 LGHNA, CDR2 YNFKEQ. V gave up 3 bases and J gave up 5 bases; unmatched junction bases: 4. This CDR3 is CASSHSGGADEQYF. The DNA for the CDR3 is TGTGCCAGCAGCCACAGCGGGGGGGCGGACGAGCAGTACTTC.

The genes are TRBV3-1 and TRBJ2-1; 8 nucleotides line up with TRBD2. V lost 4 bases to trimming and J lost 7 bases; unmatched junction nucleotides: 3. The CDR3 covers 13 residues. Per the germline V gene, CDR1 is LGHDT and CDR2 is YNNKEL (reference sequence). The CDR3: CASSPRGGNEQFF. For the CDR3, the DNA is TGTGCCAGCAGCCCCCGCGGGGGGAATGAGCAGTTCTTC.

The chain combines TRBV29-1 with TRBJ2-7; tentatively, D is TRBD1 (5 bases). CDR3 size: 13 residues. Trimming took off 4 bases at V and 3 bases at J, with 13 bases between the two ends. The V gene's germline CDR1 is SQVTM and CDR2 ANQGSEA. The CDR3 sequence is CSVVEPGRYEQYF. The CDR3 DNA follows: TGCAGCGTTGTGGAGCCAGGGCGCTACGAGCAGTACTTC.

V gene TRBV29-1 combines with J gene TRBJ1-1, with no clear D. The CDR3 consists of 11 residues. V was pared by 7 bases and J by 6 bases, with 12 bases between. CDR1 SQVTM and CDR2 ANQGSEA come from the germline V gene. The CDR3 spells CSAADRAEAFF. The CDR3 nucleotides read TGCAGCGCCGCAGATCGGGCTGAAGCTTTCTTT.

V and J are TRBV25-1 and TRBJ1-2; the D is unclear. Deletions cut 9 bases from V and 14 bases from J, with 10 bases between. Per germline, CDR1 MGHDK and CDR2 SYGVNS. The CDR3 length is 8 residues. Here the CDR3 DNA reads TGTGCCAGAGGTAGACTGACCTTC. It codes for CARGRLTF.